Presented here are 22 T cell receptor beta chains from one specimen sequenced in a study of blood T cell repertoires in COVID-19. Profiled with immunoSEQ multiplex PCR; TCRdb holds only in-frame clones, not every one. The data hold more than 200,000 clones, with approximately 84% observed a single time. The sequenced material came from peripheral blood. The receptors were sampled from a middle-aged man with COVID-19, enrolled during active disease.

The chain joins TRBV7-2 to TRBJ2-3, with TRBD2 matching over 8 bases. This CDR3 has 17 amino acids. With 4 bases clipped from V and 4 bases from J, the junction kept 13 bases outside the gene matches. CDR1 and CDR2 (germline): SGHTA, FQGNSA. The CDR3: CASSYQLSPGGSDTQYF. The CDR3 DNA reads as TGTGCCAGCAGCTATCAGCTCTCTCCGGGAGGGTCAGATACGCAGTATTTT.

CDR3 amino acids: CASSIKREGSYEQYF. CDR3 DNA sequence: TGTGCCAGTAGTATCAAGCGGGAGGGTTCCTACGAGCAGTACTTC. The genes are TRBV19 and TRBJ2-7, with TRBD2 matching over 10 bases. After removal of 3 bases from V and 1 base from J, the junction contained 3 bases not matched to a gene. The CDR3 is 15 residues long. Germline V lookup: CDR1 LNHDA, CDR2 SQIVND (reference sequence).

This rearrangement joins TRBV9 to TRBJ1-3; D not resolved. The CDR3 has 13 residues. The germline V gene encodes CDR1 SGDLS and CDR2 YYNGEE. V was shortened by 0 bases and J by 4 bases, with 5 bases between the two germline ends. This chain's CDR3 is CASSVEEGNTIYF. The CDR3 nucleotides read TGTGCCAGCAGCGTAGAGGAGGGAAACACCATATATTTT.

The CDR3 loop reads CASSQTGGQSYEQYF. The CDR3 DNA sequence: TGTGCCAGTAGTCAAACAGGGGGTCAGTCCTACGAGCAGTACTTC. The V and J genes are TRBV19 and TRBJ2-7, with 8 nucleotides matching TRBD1. Trimming cost V 5 bases and J 1 base; bases outside gene matches: 7. The CDR3 loop spans 15 amino acids. In germline, CDR1 is LNHDA, CDR2 SQIVND (reference sequence).

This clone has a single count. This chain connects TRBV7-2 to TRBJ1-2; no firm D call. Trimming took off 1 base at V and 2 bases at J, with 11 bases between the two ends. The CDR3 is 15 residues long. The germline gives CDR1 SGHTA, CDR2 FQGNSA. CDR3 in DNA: TGTGCCAGCAGCTTAGTTGGATCGGGGAACTATGGCTACACCTTC. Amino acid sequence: CASSLVGSGNYGYTF.

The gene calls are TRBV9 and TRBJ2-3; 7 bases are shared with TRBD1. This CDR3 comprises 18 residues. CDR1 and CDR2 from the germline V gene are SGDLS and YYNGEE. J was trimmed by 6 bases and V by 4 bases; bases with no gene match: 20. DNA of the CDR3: TGTGCCAGCAGCCCGGAACCCCGGGACAGTGCAATCGGGGATACGCAGTATTTT. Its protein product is CASSPEPRDSAIGDTQYF.

CDR3 sequence: CASSQDRDYGYTF. CDR3 in DNA: TGCGCCAGCAGCCAAGACAGGGACTATGGCTACACCTTC. The V and J genes are TRBV4-3 and TRBJ1-2, with D possibly matching TRBD1 (5 bases). Deletions cut 0 bases from V and 3 bases from J, with 5 bases between. Germline CDR1 LGHNA, CDR2 YSLEER. The CDR3 sequence is 13 residues long.

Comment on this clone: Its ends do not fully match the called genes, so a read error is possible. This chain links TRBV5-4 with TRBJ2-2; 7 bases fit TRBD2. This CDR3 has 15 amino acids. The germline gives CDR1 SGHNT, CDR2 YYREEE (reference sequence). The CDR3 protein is CASSLGAREGGEPFF. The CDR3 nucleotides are TGTGCCAGCAGCCTGGGAGCGAGGGAGGGCGGGGAGCCGTTTTTT.

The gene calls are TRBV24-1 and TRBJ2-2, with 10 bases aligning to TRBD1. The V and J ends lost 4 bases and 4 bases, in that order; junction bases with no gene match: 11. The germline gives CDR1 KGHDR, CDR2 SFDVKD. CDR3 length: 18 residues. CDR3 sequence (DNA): TGTGCCACCAGTGAGCCTAGTGACAGGGGGCATGGCACCGGGGAGCTGTTTTTT. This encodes CATSEPSDRGHGTGELFF.

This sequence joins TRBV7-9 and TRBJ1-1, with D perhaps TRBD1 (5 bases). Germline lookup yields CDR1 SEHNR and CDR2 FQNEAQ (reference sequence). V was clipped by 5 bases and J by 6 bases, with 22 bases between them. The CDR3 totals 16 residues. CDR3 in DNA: TGTGCCAGCAGCACGACAGTGGTGGGTAGGCACCCTGAAGCTTTCTTT. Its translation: CASSTTVVGRHPEAFF.

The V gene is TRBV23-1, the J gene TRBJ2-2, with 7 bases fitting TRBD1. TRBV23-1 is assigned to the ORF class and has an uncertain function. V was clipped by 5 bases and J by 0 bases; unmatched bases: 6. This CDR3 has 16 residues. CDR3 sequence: CASSRQGLANTGELFF. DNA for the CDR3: TGCGCCAGCAGTAGACAGGGCCTCGCGAACACCGGGGAGCTGTTTTTT.

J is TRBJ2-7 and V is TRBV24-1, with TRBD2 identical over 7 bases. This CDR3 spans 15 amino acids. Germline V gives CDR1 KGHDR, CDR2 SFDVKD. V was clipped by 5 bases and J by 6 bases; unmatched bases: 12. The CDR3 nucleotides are TGTGCCACCAGTGGGGATGCGGGAGTTGGCGGCGAGCAGTACTTC. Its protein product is CATSGDAGVGGEQYF.

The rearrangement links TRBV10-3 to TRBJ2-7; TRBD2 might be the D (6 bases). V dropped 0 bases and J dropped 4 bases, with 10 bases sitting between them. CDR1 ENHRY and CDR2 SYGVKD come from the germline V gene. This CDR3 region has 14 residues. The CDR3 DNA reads TGTGCCATCAGTGAGTCAGGGACTGCATACGAGCAGTACTTC. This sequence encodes CAISESGTAYEQYF.

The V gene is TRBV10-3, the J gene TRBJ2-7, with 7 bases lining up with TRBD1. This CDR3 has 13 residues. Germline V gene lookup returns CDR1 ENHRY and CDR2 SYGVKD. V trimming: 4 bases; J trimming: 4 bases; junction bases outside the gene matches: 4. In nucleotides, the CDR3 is TGTGCCATCAGTGCGGGACAGAGATACGAGCAGTACTTC. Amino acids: CAISAGQRYEQYF.

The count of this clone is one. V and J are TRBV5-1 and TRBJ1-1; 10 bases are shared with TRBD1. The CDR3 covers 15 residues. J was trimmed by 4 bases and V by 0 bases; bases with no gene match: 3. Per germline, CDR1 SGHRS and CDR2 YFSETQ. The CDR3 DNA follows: TGCGCCAGCAGCTTGGAGACAGGGGGCATCACTGAAGCTTTCTTT. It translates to CASSLETGGITEAFF.

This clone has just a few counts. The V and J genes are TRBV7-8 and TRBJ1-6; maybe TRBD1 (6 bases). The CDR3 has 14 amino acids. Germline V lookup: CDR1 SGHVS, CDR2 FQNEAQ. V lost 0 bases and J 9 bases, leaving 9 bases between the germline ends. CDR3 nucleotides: TGTGCCAGCAGCTTAGCGACAGGCCCTTCACCCCTCCACTTT. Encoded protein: CASSLATGPSPLHF.

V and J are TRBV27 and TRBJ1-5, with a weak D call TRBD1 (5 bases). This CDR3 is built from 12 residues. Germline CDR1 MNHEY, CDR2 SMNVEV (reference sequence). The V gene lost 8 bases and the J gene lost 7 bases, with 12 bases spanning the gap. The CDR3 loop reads CASAQGFQPQHF. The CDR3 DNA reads TGTGCCAGCGCCCAGGGATTCCAGCCCCAGCATTTT.

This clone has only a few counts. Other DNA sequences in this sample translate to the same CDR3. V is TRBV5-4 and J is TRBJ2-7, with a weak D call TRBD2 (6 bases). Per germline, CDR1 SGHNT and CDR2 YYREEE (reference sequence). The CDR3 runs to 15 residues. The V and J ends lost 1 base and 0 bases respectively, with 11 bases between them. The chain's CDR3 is CASSLFGGSSYEQYF. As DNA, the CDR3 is TGTGCCAGCAGCTTGTTCGGAGGGAGCTCCTACGAGCAGTACTTC.

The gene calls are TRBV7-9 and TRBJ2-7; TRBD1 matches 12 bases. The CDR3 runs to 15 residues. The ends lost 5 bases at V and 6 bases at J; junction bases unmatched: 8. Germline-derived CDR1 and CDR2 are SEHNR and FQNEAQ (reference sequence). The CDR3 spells CASSPWDRGQGEQYF. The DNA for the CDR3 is TGTGCCAGCAGCCCTTGGGACAGGGGGCAAGGCGAGCAGTACTTC.

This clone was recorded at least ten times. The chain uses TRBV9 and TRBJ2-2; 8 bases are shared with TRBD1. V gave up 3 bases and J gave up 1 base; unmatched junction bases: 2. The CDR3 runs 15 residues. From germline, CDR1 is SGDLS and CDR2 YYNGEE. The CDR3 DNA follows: TGTGCCAGCAGCGACAGGGGGGTGAACACCGGGGAGCTGTTTTTT. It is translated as CASSDRGVNTGELFF.

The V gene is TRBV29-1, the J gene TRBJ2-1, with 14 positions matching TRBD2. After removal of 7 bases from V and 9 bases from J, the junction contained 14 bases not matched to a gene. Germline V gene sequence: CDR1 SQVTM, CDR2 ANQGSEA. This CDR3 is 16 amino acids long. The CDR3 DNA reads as TGCAGCGCAGGGACTAGCGGGGGATCCGCCCTTGGTGAGCAGTTCTTC. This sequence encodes CSAGTSGGSALGEQFF.

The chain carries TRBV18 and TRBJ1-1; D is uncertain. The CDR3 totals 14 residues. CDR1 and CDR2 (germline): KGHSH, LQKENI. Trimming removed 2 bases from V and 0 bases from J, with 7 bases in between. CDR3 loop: CASSPFRLNTEAFF. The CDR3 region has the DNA TGTGCCAGCTCACCATTCAGGTTGAACACTGAAGCTTTCTTT.